This T cell receptor (beta chain) comes out of a study of STAT5B mutations in CD4+ large granular lymphocyte leukemia. The CDR3 has 14 amino acids. Germline V lookup: CDR1 SGHRS, CDR2 YFSETQ. V gave up 2 bases and J gave up 7 bases; unmatched junction bases: 9. Points from the study as a whole: Compared with healthy controls (2/35), patient top clones favored TRBV06 (8/27).

In regard to this clone: As yet, its antigen is unknown. The same CDR3 also results from other DNA sequences found in this sample.

Some clones are missing from TCRdb's copy, which holds only in-frame ones; the method was immunoSEQ multiplex PCR. The sample lists 30,000 to 40,000 clones, 76% seen once, with around 7% in the top ten. The gene calls are TRBV5-1 and TRBJ2-7; the match to TRBD2 covers 7 bases. This receptor was obtained from a human donor in good health. Sequenced sample: CD4+ T cells from blood buffy coats. CDR3 protein: CASSFEAGHYEQYF. CDR3 DNA sequence: TGCGCCAGCAGCTTTGAAGCGGGGCACTATGAGCAGTACTTC.